This T cell receptor beta chain emerged from a study of T cell responses to AZD1222 COVID-19 vaccine. The germline V and J ends were trimmed by 4 bases and 4 bases, with 11 bases remaining between them. CDR1 is SGHRS, CDR2 YFSETQ, per germline. CDR3 length equals 13 residues. Clones were read by immunoSEQ multiplex PCR, and TCRdb kept only the in-frame ones, dropping some. This sample has roughly 150,000 clones, with around 85% found just once. The source was peripheral blood, collected on day 0 of AZD1222 vaccination. The sequence came from an adult in good health. The chain is built from TRBV5-1 and TRBJ1-1; possible D gene TRBD1, 5 bases. The CDR3 spells CASSPGGSTEAFF. In DNA form, the CDR3 reads TGCGCCAGCAGCCCGGGGGGGAGCACTGAAGCTTTCTTT.